These 26 T cell receptor gamma chains were all obtained from the same sample, sequenced in a study of human gamma delta and Vdelta1 T cells. TCRdb reprocessed the PCR reads using CATT. The data show 350 to 500 gamma-chain clones, approximately 12% seen once. The sample was Vdelta1 gamma-delta T cells from blood. These receptors were collected from a human donor in good health.

This clone was picked up a small number of times. TCRdb's listed protein matches a much larger clone and diverges from this DNA's translation at residue 9, likely through a read error; the protein shown comes from the DNA. The chain joins TRGV9 to TRGJP. The CDR3 is 18 residues long. Germline-derived CDR1 and CDR2 are GITISATS and ISYDGTV (reference sequence). The CDR3: CALWEVIPRELGKKIKVF. For the CDR3, the DNA is TGTGCCTTGTGGGAGGTGATCCCCCGAGAGTTGGGTAAAAAAATCAAGGTATTT.

This clone turned up a few times. This chain links TRGV3 with TRGJP2. The CDR3 extends over 14 amino acids. With 0 bases clipped from V and 6 bases from J, the junction kept 4 bases outside the gene matches. The germline gives CDR1 VTNTFY, CDR2 YDVSTARD (reference sequence). The CDR3 DNA reads as TGTGCCACCTGGGACAGGCGGTGTGATTGGATCAAGACGTTT. Its protein is CATWDRRCDWIKTF.

This clone is classed as medium-sized. V usage is TRGV9 and J usage is TRGJ1 or TRGJ2. Germline values: CDR1 GITISATS, CDR2 ISYDGTV (reference sequence). This CDR3 contains 11 residues. The V gene end was trimmed by 1 base and the J gene end by 10 bases; junction bases not matched to a gene: 4. CDR3 coding DNA: TGTGCCTTGTGGGAGGTTGGCAAGAAACTCTTT. It is translated as CALWEVGKKLF.

Comment on this clone: TCRdb's entry gives the protein of a much larger clone, which mismatches this DNA's translation at residue 5, likely from a read error; the protein reported here is translated from the DNA. The chain links TRGV5 to TRGJ1 or TRGJ2. CDR1 VINAFY and CDR2 YDVSNSKD come from the germline V gene. Trimming cost V 4 bases and J 3 bases; bases outside gene matches: 6. The length of the CDR3 is 13 residues. The CDR3 protein is CATWERAYYKKLF. In DNA form, the CDR3 reads TGTGCCACCTGGGAAAGGGCTTATTATAAGAAACTCTTT.

Details on this clone: The TCRdb record carries a much larger clone's protein, which differs from this DNA's translation at residue 4; a read error is the likely cause, and the protein listed here is the DNA translation. The rearrangement links TRGV5 to TRGJ1 or TRGJ2. The CDR3 contains 11 residues. J gave up 3 bases and V 9 bases, and 5 bases lay outside the gene matches. Germline V lookup: CDR1 VINAFY, CDR2 YDVSNSKD. In DNA form, the CDR3 reads TGTGCCACCCGGTTTTATTATAAGAAACTCTTT. It codes for CATRFYYKKLF.

To note about this clone: This likely traces to a read error, being one base from a far larger clone. This chain joins TRGV9 and TRGJ1 or TRGJ2. CDR1 GITISATS and CDR2 ISYDGTV come from the germline V gene (reference sequence). There are 14 residues in the CDR3. CDR3 protein: CALREPGFYYKKLF. The CDR3 nucleotides read TGTGCCTTGCGGGAGCCTGGATTTTATTATAAGAAACTCTTT.

By share, this clone ranks as medium-sized. V is TRGV2 and J is TRGJ1 or TRGJ2. Trimming at V came to 0 bases and at J to 11 bases, leaving 4 bases not matched to a gene. Germline V gene sequence: CDR1 EGSNGY, CDR2 YDSYNSKV. The length of the CDR3 is 11 residues. CDR3 sequence reads: CATWDGPQKLF. CDR3 DNA sequence: TGTGCCACCTGGGACGGGCCCCAGAAACTCTTT.

In its sample, this clone is medium-sized (0.01 to 0.1%). A far larger clone is one nucleotide away, so this likely arose from a read error. The rearrangement uses TRGV3 and TRGJ1 or TRGJ2. This CDR3 has 11 residues. CDR1 and CDR2 (germline): VTNTFY, YDVSTARD (reference sequence). CDR3 amino acids: CATWDRQGKLF. The CDR3 coding sequence is TGCGCCACCTGGGACAGGCAGGGGAAACTCTTT.

The sample holds a few counts of this clone. TCRdb assigns this DNA the protein of a much larger clone, which departs from its translation at residue 4; this likely reflects a read error, and the protein shown comes from translating the DNA. This chain uses TRGV5 with TRGJ1 or TRGJ2. This CDR3 has 11 residues. CDR1 and CDR2 from the germline V gene are VINAFY and YDVSNSKD. J was trimmed by 3 bases and V by 7 bases; bases with no gene match: 3. For the CDR3, the DNA is TGTGCCACCTGTTTTTATTATAAGAAACTCTTT. Its translation: CATCFYYKKLF.

Points on this clone: Only one base separates this from a far larger clonotype, so it likely reflects a read error. Other nucleotide sequences in the sample specify the same CDR3. The V gene is TRGV5, the J gene TRGJ1 or TRGJ2. Germline lookup yields CDR1 VINAFY and CDR2 YDVSNSKD. This CDR3 has 11 amino acids. The CDR3: CATWFYYKKLF. In nucleotides, the CDR3 is TGTGCCACCTGGTTTTATTACAAGAAACTCTTT.

The chain has TRGV3 and TRGJ1 or TRGJ2. Germline V CDR1 and CDR2: VTNTFY, YDVSTARD (reference sequence). V lost 0 bases, J lost 6 bases, and 8 bases stayed unmatched. The CDR3 extends over 14 amino acids. CDR3: CATWDRPLGYKKLF. In DNA, the CDR3 is TGTGCCACCTGGGACAGGCCCTTGGGTTATAAGAAACTCTTT.

Concerning this clone: TCRdb's listed protein matches a much larger clone and diverges from this DNA's translation at residue 7, likely through a read error; the protein shown comes from the DNA. The rearrangement joins TRGV8 to TRGJP1. This CDR3 spans 13 amino acids. Per germline, CDR1 VENAVY and CDR2 YDSYNSRV. With V trimmed by 2 bases and J by 6 bases, 3 bases remained unmatched. CDR3 sequence: CATWDNSGWFKIF. The DNA of the CDR3 is TGTGCCACCTGGGATAACTCTGGTTGGTTCAAGATATTT.

This clone was seen a handful of times. Within the sample, other DNA sequences also encode this same CDR3. The rearrangement links TRGV9 to TRGJP. Trimming removed 0 bases from V and 6 bases from J; junction bases left unmatched: 2. The CDR3 has 16 residues. CDR1 and CDR2 (germline): GITISATS, ISYDGTV (reference sequence). The CDR3 sequence: CALWEVRELGKKIKVF. As DNA, the CDR3 is TGTGCCTTGTGGGAGGTGAGAGAGTTGGGCAAAAAAATCAAGGTATTT.

The chain recombines TRGV5 with TRGJ1 or TRGJ2. The CDR3 has 22 amino acids. Per germline, CDR1 VINAFY and CDR2 YDVSNSKD. V trimming: 0 bases; J trimming: 2 bases; junction bases outside the gene matches: 28. DNA of the CDR3: TGTGCCACCTGGGACAGGCCAGGAGGGGTGTTTGGAAGGAGTGCGCATTATTATAAGAAACTCTTT. Protein: CATWDRPGGVFGRSAHYYKKLF.

This clone is labeled medium-sized (0.01 to 0.1%). This chain connects TRGV5 to TRGJ1 or TRGJ2. V was clipped by 5 bases and J by 3 bases; unmatched bases: 4. This CDR3 is built from 12 residues. From germline, CDR1 is VINAFY and CDR2 YDVSNSKD. The CDR3 DNA reads TGTGCCACCTGGGGGGTTTATTATAAGAAACTCTTT. Translating it yields CATWGVYYKKLF.

This clone has only a few counts. J is TRGJ1 or TRGJ2 and V is TRGV3. There are 14 residues in the CDR3. The V and J ends lost 5 bases and 4 bases, in that order; junction bases with no gene match: 11. Germline CDR1 and CDR2: VTNTFY and YDVSTARD (reference sequence). CDR3 in amino acids: CATWAPPPYYKKLF. The CDR3 coding sequence is TGTGCCACCTGGGCCCCTCCCCCCTATTATAAGAAACTCTTT.

This clone is deemed hyperexpanded. The genes are TRGV3 and TRGJ1 or TRGJ2. CDR1 and CDR2 from the germline V gene are VTNTFY and YDVSTARD (reference sequence). CDR3 length: 11 amino acids. The V segment lost 0 bases and the J segment 12 bases; nucleotides outside the gene matches: 5. The DNA of the CDR3 is TGTGCCACCTGGGACAGGCAGGGGAAACTCTTT. Translation: CATWDRQGKLF.

Concerning this clone itself: In the same sample, other DNA sequences code for this CDR3. The V call is TRGV5, the J call TRGJ1 or TRGJ2. Trimming removed 0 bases from V and 2 bases from J; junction bases left unmatched: 28. The germline V gene encodes CDR1 VINAFY and CDR2 YDVSNSKD. The CDR3 loop spans 22 amino acids. CDR3 nucleotides: TGTGCCACCTGGGACAGGCCAGGAGGGGTGTTTGGAAGGAGTACGCATTATTATAAGAAACTCTTT. This encodes CATWDRPGGVFGRSTHYYKKLF.

About this clone: A far larger clone differs by one base, so this is likely a read error. The same CDR3 is also encoded by other DNA sequences in this sample. The chain uses TRGV5 and TRGJ1 or TRGJ2. CDR3 size: 15 residues. The junction had 9 bases not matched to a gene; V was cut back by 0 bases and J by 4 bases. CDR1 and CDR2 (germline): VINAFY, YDVSNSKD. This CDR3 is CATWDRPTGYYKKLF. The CDR3 DNA reads TGTGCCACCTGGGACAGGCCCACCGGGTATTATAAGAAACTCTTT.

By sample share, this clone is medium-sized (0.01 to 0.1%). The V and J genes are TRGV3 and TRGJP2. V was pared by 4 bases and J by 3 bases, with 23 bases of the junction left unmatched. The CDR3 extends over 20 amino acids. CDR1 and CDR2 (germline): VTNTFY, YDVSTARD (reference sequence). The CDR3: CATWEVFRWSKWGSDWIKTF. The CDR3 nucleotides read TGTGCCACCTGGGAAGTATTTCGCTGGTCTAAATGGGGTAGTGATTGGATCAAGACGTTT.

This clone came up a few times. A far more abundant clone sits one base away, making this likely a read error. Other DNA sequences in this sample translate to the same CDR3. This chain links TRGV5 with TRGJ1 or TRGJ2. Germline CDR1 VINAFY, CDR2 YDVSNSKD. This CDR3 region has 11 residues. The CDR3 nucleotides are TGTGCCACCTGGTTTTATTATAAGAAACTCTTC. This gives the protein CATWFYYKKLF.

This clone is judged medium-sized. A far larger clone is one nucleotide away, so this likely arose from a read error. The identical CDR3 is also encoded by other nucleotide sequences in the sample. The chain carries TRGV9 and TRGJP. Germline CDR1 GITISATS, CDR2 ISYDGTV (reference sequence). The CDR3 spans 18 residues. CDR3 protein: CALWEVIPQELGKKIKVF. CDR3 bases: TGTGCCTTGTGGGAGGTGATCCCCCAAGAGTTGGGCAAAAAAATCAAGGTCTTT.

This clone showed up just a few times. Only one base separates this from a far larger clonotype, so it likely reflects a read error. The chain has TRGV9 and TRGJ1 or TRGJ2. Germline CDR1 reads GITISATS; CDR2 reads ISYDGTV (reference sequence). The CDR3 totals 12 residues. The CDR3 DNA reads as TGTGCCTTGCGGGAGGCCTATTATAAGAAACTCTTT. The encoded protein is CALREAYYKKLF.

As to this clone: A far larger clone is off by one base, so a read error is likely. The chain recombines TRGV9 with TRGJ1 or TRGJ2. Germline CDR1 is GITISATS and CDR2 is ISYDGTV (reference sequence). This CDR3 spans 19 amino acids. The CDR3 is CALWEVRGTDPERDYMKLF. DNA of the CDR3: TGTGCCTTGTGGGAGGTGCGCGGGACGGACCCCGAAAGGGATTATATGAAACTCTTT.

The rearrangement joins TRGV3 to TRGJ1 or TRGJ2. Germline V CDR1 and CDR2: VTNTFY, YDVSTARD (reference sequence). This CDR3 region has 13 residues. Losses at the gene ends were 0 bases for V and 10 bases for J; bases not matched to a gene: 9. The DNA of the CDR3 is TGTGCCACCTGGGACAGGCCCCCAGTCAAGAAACTCTTT. Amino acid sequence: CATWDRPPVKKLF.

This clone was observed a few times. The chain uses TRGV2 and TRGJ1 or TRGJ2. The CDR3 spans 13 residues. Germline V gives CDR1 EGSNGY, CDR2 YDSYNSKV. V shed 1 base, J shed 3 bases, and the junction held 3 bases outside the gene matches. CDR3 loop: CATWDGGYYKKLF. CDR3 nucleotides: TGTGCCACCTGGGACGGCGGTTATTATAAGAAACTCTTT.